Shown below are 12 T cell receptor beta chains from a single sample sequenced in a study of T cell responses to AZD1222 COVID-19 vaccine. Measured with immunoSEQ multiplex PCR; TCRdb has only the in-frame clones, and not every one. The sample has 65,000 to 90,000 clones; approximately 87% are singletons. The sample consisted of peripheral blood, taken on day 0 of AZD1222 vaccination. These receptors came from an adult in good health.

This clone has only a few counts. V is TRBV18 and J is TRBJ1-2, with unresolved D. Trimming took 4 bases from V and 5 from J, leaving 17 bases between them. This CDR3 has 15 residues. Germline V gene data show CDR1 as KGHSH and CDR2 as LQKENI. The CDR3 bases are TGTGCCAGCTCACTCTCCGAAGCCCCGGGTTATGGCTACACCTTC. It codes for CASSLSEAPGYGYTF.

The chain has TRBV11-1 and TRBJ2-2; a possible D gene is TRBD2 (6 bases). Trimming removed 2 bases at V and 4 bases at J, with 14 bases between. This CDR3 comprises 16 residues. Germline values: CDR1 SGHAT, CDR2 FQDESV (reference sequence). For the CDR3, the DNA is TGTGCCAGCAGCTTAACGGGGGTGACTGTCACCGGGGAGCTGTTTTTT. Residues: CASSLTGVTVTGELFF.

In nucleotides, the CDR3 is TGTGCCAGCAGCTTAGGGGAAACGCCCCAGCATTTT. It encodes CASSLGETPQHF. The J gene is TRBJ1-5, the V gene TRBV7-9, with D unclear. The germline V gene has CDR1 SEHNR and CDR2 FQNEAQ (reference sequence). V was cut by 1 base and J by 9 bases, with 7 bases left in between. The CDR3 is made up of 12 amino acids.

The chain carries TRBV5-4 and TRBJ2-2; tentatively, D is TRBD2 (5 bases). The CDR3 is made up of 16 amino acids. The V end lost 3 bases, the J end lost 0 bases, and 12 bases lay between the germline ends. Germline CDR1 reads SGHNT; CDR2 reads YYREEE (reference sequence). As DNA, the CDR3 is TGTGCCAGCAGCTCGAATCTGGACTCGAACACCGGGGAGCTGTTTTTT. This translates into CASSSNLDSNTGELFF.

This chain uses TRBV7-2 with TRBJ1-4; maybe TRBD1 (5 bases). Trimming left V 5 bases short and J 8 bases short, with 18 bases between. CDR1 SGHTA and CDR2 FQGNSA come from the germline V gene. The CDR3 loop spans 15 amino acids. The chain's CDR3 is CASSPAGRAGEKLFF. CDR3 nucleotides: TGTGCCAGCAGCCCAGCCGGGAGAGCAGGGGAAAAACTGTTTTTT.

The chain links TRBV20-1 to TRBJ2-5; D is uncertain. This CDR3 has 11 amino acids. Deletions cut 4 bases from V and 5 bases from J, with 8 bases between. CDR1 and CDR2 (germline): DFQATT, SNEGSKA (reference sequence). CDR3 protein: CSAMTSETQYF. The CDR3 DNA follows: TGCAGTGCTATGACTTCGGAGACCCAGTACTTC.

The J gene is TRBJ1-4, the V gene TRBV7-9, with a tentative D call TRBD1 (6 bases). There are 14 residues in the CDR3. Trimming left V 6 bases short and J 3 bases short, with 11 bases between. Germline CDR1 is SEHNR and CDR2 is FQNEAQ (reference sequence). In nucleotides, the CDR3 is TGTGCCAGCAGGGAGACAGGCCCTAATGAAAAACTGTTTTTT. Translated: CASRETGPNEKLFF.

The V and J genes are TRBV11-3 and TRBJ2-3; TRBD1 is a possible D gene (5 bases). Trimming stripped 0 bases from V and 4 bases from J, with 8 bases between. CDR1 and CDR2 from the germline V gene are SGHNT and YENEEA. The length of the CDR3 is 14 residues. CDR3 in amino acids: CASSLDDRADTQYF. The CDR3 bases are TGTGCCAGCAGCTTAGACGACAGAGCAGATACGCAGTATTTT.

V usage is TRBV19 and J usage is TRBJ1-5; TRBD1 aligns across 7 bases. The germline V gene has CDR1 LNHDA and CDR2 SQIVND (reference sequence). CDR3 length: 17 residues. V gave up 0 bases and J gave up 5 bases; unmatched junction bases: 10. The CDR3 nucleotides read TGTGCCAGTAGTATAGAGAAGGGCGGGACAGCGTATCAGCCCCAGCATTTT. It encodes CASSIEKGGTAYQPQHF.

V usage is TRBV7-6 and J usage is TRBJ2-7; 9 bases map to TRBD1. J lost 7 bases, V lost 5 bases, and 6 bases had no gene match. CDR1 is SGHVS, CDR2 FNYEAQ, per germline. This CDR3 region has 13 residues. The CDR3 DNA reads as TGTGCCAGCAGCGTGGGACAGGGAAGGGAGCAGTACTTC. Residues: CASSVGQGREQYF.

This sequence joins TRBV28 and TRBJ1-1, with D possibly matching TRBD1 (6 bases). CDR1 MDHEN and CDR2 SYDVKM come from the germline V gene. There are 14 residues in the CDR3. Trimming took off 7 bases at V and 2 bases at J, with 14 bases between the two ends. The CDR3 spells CASIWGGRNTEAFF. In DNA form, the CDR3 reads TGTGCCAGCATCTGGGGGGGGCGCAACACTGAAGCTTTCTTT.

The V and J genes are TRBV19 and TRBJ1-5; 7 bases are shared with TRBD1. CDR1 LNHDA and CDR2 SQIVND come from the germline V gene (reference sequence). Trimming at V came to 3 bases and at J to 4 bases, leaving 3 bases not matched to a gene. The CDR3 covers 14 residues. The CDR3: CASSMGTVNQPQHF. The DNA of the CDR3 is TGTGCCAGTAGTATGGGGACAGTTAATCAGCCCCAGCATTTT.